This TCR beta chain was recovered during a study of blood T cell repertoires in COVID-19. For the study at large: PBMCs, B-cell-depleted T cells, or T cells provided the cDNA or gDNA that made up the material.

The assay was immunoSEQ multiplex PCR, and TCRdb's table has in-frame clones only and misses some. This table has 100,000 to 150,000 clones, 86% appearing once. CDR3 length equals 11 residues. Germline-derived CDR1 and CDR2 are DFQATT and SNEGSKA (reference sequence). V was shortened by 5 bases and J by 8 bases, with 10 bases between the two germline ends. The V gene is TRBV20-1, the J gene TRBJ2-1, with a possible D match to TRBD2 (5 bases). The TCR originated in a woman aged 65 to 85 with COVID-19, enrolled during active disease. Sequencing was performed on peripheral blood. For the CDR3, the DNA is TGCAGTGCTCGGGGTAGAGATGAGCAGTTCTTC. As protein: CSARGRDEQFF.